The rows below give T cell receptor beta chains drawn from one sample of a study of untreated major depressive disorder. Method: immunoSEQ multiplex PCR; TCRdb's copy keeps in-frame clones and lacks some. The sample has approximately 20,000 clones; more than 75% are singletons. The sequenced sample consisted of CD4+ T cells from PBMCs. These receptors were collected from a woman in her twenties or thirties in good health. The CDR3 runs from the conserved cysteine through the conserved F or W. D genes are given only for firm matches. Size is omitted from some rows. Given values are once, few, many or a class for expanded clones.

d_call j_call v_call clone_size cdr3_aa cdr3_nt
TRBD2 TRBJ2-7 TRBV7-3 few CASSLSGSGIEQYF TGTGCCAGCAGCTTAAGTGGTAGCGGGATCGAGCAGTACTTC
TRBD2 TRBJ2-5 TRBV29-1 - CSVVTGTSDRETQYF TGCAGCGTTGTCACCGGGACTAGCGACAGGGAGACCCAGTACTTC
- TRBJ2-7 TRBV2 - CASRGTSYEQYF TGTGCCAGCAGGGGGACCTCCTACGAGCAGTACTTC
TRBD2 TRBJ2-1 TRBV5-1 - CASSLTSGISYNEQFF TGCGCCAGCAGCTTGACTAGCGGGATCTCCTACAATGAGCAGTTCTTC
TRBD2 TRBJ2-7 TRBV27 - CASSLVGGPYEQYF TGTGCCAGCAGTTTAGTGGGAGGGCCTTACGAGCAGTACTTC
TRBD2 TRBJ2-1 TRBV5-6 once CASSLGLAGDEQFF TGTGCCAGCAGCTTGGGACTAGCTGGAGATGAGCAGTTCTTC
TRBD1 TRBJ2-7 TRBV28 - CASSSGQGYEQYF TGTGCCAGCAGTTCCGGACAGGGATACGAGCAGTACTTC
TRBD2 TRBJ2-7 TRBV19 - CASSTRLAGGPVEQYF TGTGCCAGTAGTACGCGACTAGCGGGAGGGCCGGTCGAGCAGTACTTC
- TRBJ2-7 TRBV30 - CAWSVGGAGHEQYF TGTGCCTGGAGTGTAGGGGGAGCAGGGCACGAGCAGTACTTC
- TRBJ1-1 TRBV30 - CAWSVVIGVPFF TGTGCCTGGAGTGTAGTTATCGGGGTTCCTTTCTTT
TRBD2 TRBJ2-7 TRBV29-1 - CSATSGSWGQYF TGCAGCGCGACTAGCGGGTCCTGGGGGCAGTACTTC
TRBD1 TRBJ1-5 TRBV10-3 - CAIGGTGGNQPQHF TGTGCCATCGGCGGGACAGGAGGAAATCAGCCCCAGCATTTT
TRBD1 TRBJ2-1 TRBV28 - CASSLHWARTGFLHNEQFF TGTGCCAGCAGTCTCCACTGGGCACGGACAGGGTTCTTGCACAATGAGCAGTTCTTC
TRBD1 TRBJ1-6 TRBV10-3 - CAIRETGGHSPLHF TGTGCCATCAGGGAGACAGGGGGGCATTCACCCCTCCACTTT
TRBD1 TRBJ2-2 TRBV5-1 few CASSLGPGGTGELFF TGCGCCAGCAGCTTGGGGCCAGGGGGCACCGGGGAGCTGTTTTTT